This T cell receptor (beta chain) came from a study of T-cell memory formation after mild COVID-19. Background on the study: Among the donors, TCR clusters were largely specific to each donor.

Comment on this clonotype: Its antigen is not known.

The length of the CDR3 is 15 residues. After removal of 2 bases from V and 3 bases from J, the junction contained 4 bases not matched to a gene. In germline, CDR1 is SEHNR, CDR2 FQNEAQ (reference sequence). Sample barcodes and UMIs were carried by the TCR alpha and TCR beta cDNA libraries that 5'RACE generated with constant-segment primers. TCRdb itself ran the 5' RACE reads through MiXCR, one entry per CDR3 protein. The data show about 440,000 distinct CDR3 sequences, 20% seen once. Study-level points and caveats: Confirmation of SARS-CoV-2 specificity was lacking for second-wave clones peaking day 37.

Sequenced sample: PBMCs or a T cell subset sorted from them (not recorded which). The receptor was isolated from an adult woman who had mild COVID-19 (a few samples of this study predate the infection). Cell type and time point are not known. This chain connects TRBV7-9 to TRBJ1-1; 9 nucleotides agree with TRBD1. The CDR3 DNA sequence: TGTGCCAGCAGCTTATCACAGGGGGCGGACACTGAAGCTTTCTTT. It is translated as CASSLSQGADTEAFF.